This paragraph covers one T cell receptor beta chain sequence. The sample comes from a study of cytomegalovirus exposure and HLA in healthy donors. V lost 8 bases, J lost 7 bases, and 11 bases stayed unmatched. Germline V CDR1 and CDR2: MDHEN, SYDVKM. The CDR3 consists of 15 residues. Both 60 Vbeta primers and 13 Jbeta primers went into the PCR. Assay: immunoSEQ multiplex PCR; the TCRdb copy retains only in-frame clones and omits some. The sample includes 100,000 or so clones, about 80% of them seen just once. The sequence derives from a young man in good health and CMV-seronegative. The sequenced sample consisted of PBMCs. The chain recombines TRBV28 with TRBJ2-2, with 9 bases identical to TRBD1. CDR3 residues: CASGSGTGLHGELFF. The CDR3 coding sequence is TGTGCCAGCGGCTCCGGGACAGGGCTACACGGGGAGCTGTTTTTT.